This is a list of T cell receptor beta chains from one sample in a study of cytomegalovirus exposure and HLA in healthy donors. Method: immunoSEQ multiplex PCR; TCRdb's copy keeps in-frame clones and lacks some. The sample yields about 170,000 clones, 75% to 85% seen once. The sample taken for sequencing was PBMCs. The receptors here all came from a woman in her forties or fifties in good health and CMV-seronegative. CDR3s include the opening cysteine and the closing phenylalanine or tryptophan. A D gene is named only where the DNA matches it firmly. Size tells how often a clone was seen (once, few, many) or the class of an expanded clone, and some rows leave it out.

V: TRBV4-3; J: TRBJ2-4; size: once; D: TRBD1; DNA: TGCGCCAGCAGCCAAGAATCGAACAGGGGTGACATTCAGTACTTC; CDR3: CASSQESNRGDIQYF
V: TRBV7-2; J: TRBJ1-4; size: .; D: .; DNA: TGTGCCAGCAGCACAGACACAGGGCGGGCTAATGAAAAACTGTTTTTT; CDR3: CASSTDTGRANEKLFF
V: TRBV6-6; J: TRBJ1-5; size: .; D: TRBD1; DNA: TGTGCCAGCAACCCAGGGGGCTTGAGCAATCAGCCCCAGCATTTT; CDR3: CASNPGGLSNQPQHF
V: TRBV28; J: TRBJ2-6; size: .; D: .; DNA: TGTGCCAGCAGTCCGTCAACCTTTGGGAGCTCTGGGGCCAACGTCCTGACTTTC; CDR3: CASSPSTFGSSGANVLTF
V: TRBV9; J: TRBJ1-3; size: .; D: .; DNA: TGTGCCAGCAGCGTAGGCAGGAATCGCCCTGGAAACACCATATATTTT; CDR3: CASSVGRNRPGNTIYF
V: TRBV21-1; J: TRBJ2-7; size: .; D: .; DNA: TGTGCCAGCAGCAAAGAACACAGCCCCTCCTACGAGCAGTACTTC; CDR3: CASSKEHSPSYEQYF
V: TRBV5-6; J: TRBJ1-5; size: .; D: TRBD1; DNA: TGTGCCAGCAGTCCCGGACAGGGTTTAGAGCCCCAGCATTTT; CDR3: CASSPGQGLEPQHF
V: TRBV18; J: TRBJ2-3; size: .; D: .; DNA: TGTGCCAGCTCACCATTCAGAGATACGCAGTATTTT; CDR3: CASSPFRDTQYF
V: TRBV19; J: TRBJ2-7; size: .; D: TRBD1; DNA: TGTGCCAGCCGGCAATCACAGGGGCCCTACGAGCAGTACTTC; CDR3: CASRQSQGPYEQYF
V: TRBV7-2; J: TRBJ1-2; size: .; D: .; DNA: TGTGCCAGCAGCTTATCGACTTCTAACTATGGCTACACCTTC; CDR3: CASSLSTSNYGYTF
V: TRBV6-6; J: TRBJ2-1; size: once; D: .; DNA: TGTGCCAGCAGTTCGCTCAGGGATAATGAGCAGTTCTTC; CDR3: CASSSLRDNEQFF
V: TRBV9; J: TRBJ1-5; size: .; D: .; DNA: TGTGCCAGCAGCGTAGACGGGTCCCTTCAGCCCCAGCATTTT; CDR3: CASSVDGSLQPQHF
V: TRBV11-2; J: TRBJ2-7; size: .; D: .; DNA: TGTGCCAGCATGGGGAGCTTCCAGCCTCAGGACGAGCAGTACTTC; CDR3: CASMGSFQPQDEQYF
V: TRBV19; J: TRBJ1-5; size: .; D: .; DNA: TGTGCCAGTAGTATTGGGGGGACTAGCAATCAGCCCCAGCATTTT; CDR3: CASSIGGTSNQPQHF
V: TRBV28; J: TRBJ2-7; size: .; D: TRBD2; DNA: TGTGCCAGCAGCCGTGGGGGGGGTGGGACCCACGAGCAGTACTTC; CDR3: CASSRGGGGTHEQYF
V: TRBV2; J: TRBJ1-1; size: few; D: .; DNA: TGTGCCAGCAGTCTGACGGGGGAGTTTACTGAAGCTTTCTTT; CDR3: CASSLTGEFTEAFF
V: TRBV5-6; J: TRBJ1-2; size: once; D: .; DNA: TGTGCCAGCAGCACCGACTCCTACCTCACCCCTTATGGCTACACCTTC; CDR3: CASSTDSYLTPYGYTF
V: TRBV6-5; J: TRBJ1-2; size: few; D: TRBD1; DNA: TGTGCCAGCACTCAGGGGGTCAGAAGTAACTATGGCTACACCTTC; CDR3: CASTQGVRSNYGYTF
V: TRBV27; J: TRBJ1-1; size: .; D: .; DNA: TGTGCCAGCGTGGGGCAGGGCAAAAGGAACACTGAAGCTTTCTTT; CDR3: CASVGQGKRNTEAFF
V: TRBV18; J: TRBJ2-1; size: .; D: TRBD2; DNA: TGTGCCAGCTCATCCAAGCGGGGGGGCGTCTACAATGAGCAGTTCTTC; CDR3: CASSSKRGGVYNEQFF
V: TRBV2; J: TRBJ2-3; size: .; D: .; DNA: TGTGCCAGCAGCCCCCCGCCGATAGTAGTCCCAGATACGCAGTATTTT; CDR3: CASSPPPIVVPDTQYF
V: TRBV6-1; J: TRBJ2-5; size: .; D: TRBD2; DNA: TGTGCCAGCGGCCTACTAGCGGGGGGGCAAGAGACCCAGTACTTC; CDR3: CASGLLAGGQETQYF
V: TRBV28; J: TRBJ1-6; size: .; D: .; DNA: TGTGCCAGCAGGCGCCCCGGGTTGCCCCTCCACTTT; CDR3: CASRRPGLPLHF
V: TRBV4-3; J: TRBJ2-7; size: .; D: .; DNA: TGCGCCAGCAGCCAAGCTATCTATGGCGGGAACTCCTACGAGCAGTACTTC; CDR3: CASSQAIYGGNSYEQYF
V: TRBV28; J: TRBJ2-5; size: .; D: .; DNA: TGTGCCAGCAGTTTTACAGCTGAAGAGACCCAGTACTTC; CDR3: CASSFTAEETQYF
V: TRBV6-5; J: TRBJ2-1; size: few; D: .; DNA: TGTGCCAGCAGTCCACTGGACAGCAACTACAATGAGCAGTTCTTC; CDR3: CASSPLDSNYNEQFF
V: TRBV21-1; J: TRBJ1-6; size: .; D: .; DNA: TGTGCCAGCCCGCAGGACAGGGAGAGCTCCTATAATTCACCCCTCCACTTT; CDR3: CASPQDRESSYNSPLHF
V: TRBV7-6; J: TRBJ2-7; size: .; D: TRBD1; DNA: TGTGCCAGCAGCTTAGGGACAGGGTTGGACGAGCAGTACTTC; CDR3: CASSLGTGLDEQYF
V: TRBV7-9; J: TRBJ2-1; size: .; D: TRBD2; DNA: TGTGCCAGCAGCTTAGAAACGGGAGGCGAGCAGTTCTTC; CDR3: CASSLETGGEQFF
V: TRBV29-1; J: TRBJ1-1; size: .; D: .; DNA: TGCAGCGGGGAGGTCCTGAACACTGAAGCTTTCTTT; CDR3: CSGEVLNTEAFF
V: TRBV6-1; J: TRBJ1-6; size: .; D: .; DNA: TGTGCCAGCAGGGAAATGGCCGGACTGCTGATTAATTCACCCCTCCACTTT; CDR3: CASREMAGLLINSPLHF
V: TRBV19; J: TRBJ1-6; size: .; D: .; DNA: TGTGCCAGTAGACCCCCGAGTAGCTCCTATAATTCACCCCTCCACTTT; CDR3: CASRPPSSSYNSPLHF
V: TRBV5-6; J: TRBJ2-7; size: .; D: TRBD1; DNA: TGTGCCAGCAGCCCCGGACAGGGAATTTCCTACGAGCAGTACTTC; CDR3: CASSPGQGISYEQYF
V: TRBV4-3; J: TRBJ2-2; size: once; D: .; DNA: TGCGCCAGCAGCCACCCGACAGATGACGGGGAGCTGTTTTTT; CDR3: CASSHPTDDGELFF
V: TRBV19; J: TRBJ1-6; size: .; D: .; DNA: TGTGCCAGTAGTATCGTCGATTCACCCCTCCACTTT; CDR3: CASSIVDSPLHF
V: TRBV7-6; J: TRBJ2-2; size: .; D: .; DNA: TGTGCCAGCAGCTTAGTTCTTGCCGGGGAGCTGTTTTTT; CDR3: CASSLVLAGELFF
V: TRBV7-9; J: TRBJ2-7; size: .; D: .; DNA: TGTGCCAGCAACCCCGACAGCTCCTACGAGCAGTACTTC; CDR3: CASNPDSSYEQYF
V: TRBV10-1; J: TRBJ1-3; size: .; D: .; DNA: TGCGCCAGCAGTGAGGACCGCGGGCTAGGAAACACCATATATTTT; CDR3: CASSEDRGLGNTIYF
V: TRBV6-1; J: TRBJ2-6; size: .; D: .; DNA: TGTGCCAGCAGTGAAAACGGCTCTGGGGCCAACGTCCTGACTTTC; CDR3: CASSENGSGANVLTF
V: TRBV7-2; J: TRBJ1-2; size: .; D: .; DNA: TGTGCCAGCAGCACAACAGGGTCCTATGGCTACACCTTC; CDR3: CASSTTGSYGYTF
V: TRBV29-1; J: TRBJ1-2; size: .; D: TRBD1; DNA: TGCAGCGCAACTCCCGGACAGGGCGGCTATGGCTACACCTTC; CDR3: CSATPGQGGYGYTF
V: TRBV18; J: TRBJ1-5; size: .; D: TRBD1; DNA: TGTGCCAGCTCTGGGACAGGGCGCGCTCAGCCCCAGCATTTT; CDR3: CASSGTGRAQPQHF
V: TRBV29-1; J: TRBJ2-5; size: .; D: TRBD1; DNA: TGCAGCGTTGACCCAGGACAGGGGGCAACAGAGACCCAGTACTTC; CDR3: CSVDPGQGATETQYF
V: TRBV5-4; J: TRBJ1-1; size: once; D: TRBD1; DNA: TGTGCCAGCAGCTTCGGTCTTGGGACAGGCAACACTGAAGCTTTCTTT; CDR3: CASSFGLGTGNTEAFF
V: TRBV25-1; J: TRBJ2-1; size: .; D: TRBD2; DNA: TGTGCCACGGGGCGGGGGAAGAATGAGCAGTTCTTC; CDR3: CATGRGKNEQFF
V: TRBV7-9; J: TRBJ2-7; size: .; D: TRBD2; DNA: TGTGCCAGCAGCTCGGGTAGCGGGAAGGCCTACGAGCAGTACTTC; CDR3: CASSSGSGKAYEQYF
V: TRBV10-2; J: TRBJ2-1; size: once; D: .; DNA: TGCGCCAGCAGTGAAGTCGGGACCTACAATGAGCAGTTCTTC; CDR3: CASSEVGTYNEQFF
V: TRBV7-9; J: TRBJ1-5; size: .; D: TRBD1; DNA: TGTGCCAGCAGCTCCGAAATTACGGACAGGTTTTATAGCAATCAGCCCCAGCATTTT; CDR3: CASSSEITDRFYSNQPQHF
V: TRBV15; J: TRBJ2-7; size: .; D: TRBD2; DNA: TGTGCCACCAGCAGAGATCCACCCGCTGGGACTAGCGGGAGTCTCGAGCAGTACTTC; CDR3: CATSRDPPAGTSGSLEQYF
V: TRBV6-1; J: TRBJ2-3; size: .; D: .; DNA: TGTGCCAGCAGTGGGGCAGGGGCCACAGATACGCAGTATTTT; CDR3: CASSGAGATDTQYF
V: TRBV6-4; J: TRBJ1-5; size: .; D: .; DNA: TGTGCCAGCAGCGTAGATAGCAATCAGCCCCAGCATTTT; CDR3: CASSVDSNQPQHF
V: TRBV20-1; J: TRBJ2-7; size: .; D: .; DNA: TGCAGTGCTAGAGATCTCTACGAGCAGTACTTC; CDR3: CSARDLYEQYF
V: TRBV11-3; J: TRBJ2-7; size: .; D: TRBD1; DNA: TGTGCCAGCAGCTTATCCGGACAGGGAGGCGAGCAGTACTTC; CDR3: CASSLSGQGGEQYF
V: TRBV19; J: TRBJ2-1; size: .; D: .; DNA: TGTGCCAGTAAACAAAGACAGGTATACAATGAGCAGTTCTTC; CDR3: CASKQRQVYNEQFF
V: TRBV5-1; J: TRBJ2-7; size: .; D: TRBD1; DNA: TGCGCCAGCAGCTTGGTCAGGGGGTACGAGCAGTACTTC; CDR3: CASSLVRGYEQYF
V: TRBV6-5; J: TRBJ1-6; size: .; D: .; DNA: TGTGCCAGCACTTTAACCCAGGGGTATTCACCCCTCCACTTT; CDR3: CASTLTQGYSPLHF
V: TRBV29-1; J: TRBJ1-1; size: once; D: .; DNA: TGCAGCGTTGAGGGAGGGGGGACTGAAGCTTTCTTT; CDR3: CSVEGGGTEAFF
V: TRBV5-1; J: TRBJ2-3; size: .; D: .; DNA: TGCGCCAGCAGCTTGGGCGGGTTTAGCACAGATACGCAGTATTTT; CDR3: CASSLGGFSTDTQYF
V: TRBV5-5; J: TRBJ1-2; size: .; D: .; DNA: TGTGCCAGCAGCCCTCAAGTAATAGCTAACTATGGCTACACCTTC; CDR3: CASSPQVIANYGYTF
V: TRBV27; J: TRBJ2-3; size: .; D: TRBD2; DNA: TGTGCCAGCAGATCTAGCGGATTCACAGATACGCAGTATTTT; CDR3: CASRSSGFTDTQYF